The 27 T cell receptor beta chains in this list originate from one sample, sequenced in a study of blood T cell repertoires in COVID-19. Repertoires were generated with immunoSEQ multiplex PCR, while TCRdb's copy carries only in-frame clones and drops some. The repertoire holds 150,000 to 190,000 clones, with 70% to 90% as singletons. Sequenced material: peripheral blood. Source of these receptors: a woman aged 55-69 years with COVID-19, enrolled during active disease.

The chain combines TRBV6-5 with TRBJ2-2; TRBD2 matches at 10 bases. Germline CDR1 reads MNHEY; CDR2 reads SVGAGI. CDR3 length equals 15 residues. J lost 4 bases, V lost 2 bases, and 1 base had no gene match. Written as DNA, the CDR3 is TGTGCCAGCAGTTACGAGCGGGAGGGCACCGGGGAGCTGTTTTTT. Protein sequence: CASSYEREGTGELFF.

This clone has more than one count but fewer than ten. The CDR3 loop is CASSPRQRSYGYTF. For the CDR3, the DNA is TGTGCCAGCAGCCCTCGACAGCGTAGCTATGGCTACACCTTC. This chain links TRBV7-2 with TRBJ1-2; tentatively, D is TRBD1 (5 bases). The CDR3 totals 14 residues. Trimming took 5 bases from V and 4 from J, leaving 14 bases between them. Germline V CDR1 and CDR2: SGHTA, FQGNSA.

The rearrangement uses TRBV9 and TRBJ1-2, with 9 nucleotides matching TRBD1. This CDR3 spans 15 amino acids. The V gene end was trimmed by 4 bases and the J gene end by 1 base; junction bases not matched to a gene: 5. Germline CDR1 and CDR2: SGDLS and YYNGEE. CDR3 sequence reads: CASSIQGQGNYGYTF. CDR3 DNA: TGTGCCAGCAGCATTCAGGGACAGGGTAACTATGGCTACACCTTC.

V gene TRBV7-3 combines with J gene TRBJ1-6, with D uncertain. This CDR3 has 17 residues. From germline, CDR1 is SGHTA and CDR2 FQGTGA. The V and J ends lost 2 bases and 3 bases respectively, with 14 bases between them. DNA for the CDR3: TGTGCCAGCAGCTTAGGGAGGGTAGGATACTATAATTCACCCCTCCACTTT. It specifies CASSLGRVGYYNSPLHF. The whole variable domain, filled in from reference TRBV7-3 and TRBJ1-6, reads GAGVSQTPSNKVTEKGKYVELRCDPISGHTALYWYRQSLGQGPEFLIYFQGTGAADDSGLPNDRFFAVRPEGSVSTLKIQRTERGDSAVYLCASSLGRVGYYNSPLHFGNGTRLTVT.

CDR3 sequence (DNA): TGCGCCAGTTTGGGGACACCGGAGAACACCGGGGAGCTGTTTTTT. Protein product: CASLGTPENTGELFF. V is TRBV5-1 and J is TRBJ2-2, with D perhaps matching TRBD1 (6 bases). The CDR3 has 15 residues. The germline V gene encodes CDR1 SGHRS and CDR2 YFSETQ. Trimming took off 8 bases at V and 1 base at J, with 15 bases between the two ends.

The CDR3 spells CASRTGTGINSPLHF. In DNA form, the CDR3 reads TGCGCCAGCAGGACCGGGACAGGGATTAATTCACCCCTCCACTTT. The J gene is TRBJ1-6, the V gene TRBV5-1, with TRBD1 matching over 9 bases. CDR3 length: 15 residues. Germline CDR1 reads SGHRS; CDR2 reads YFSETQ. With V trimmed by 5 bases and J by 6 bases, 6 bases remained unmatched.

The rearrangement joins TRBV10-3 to TRBJ2-3; D gene ambiguous. The V end was cut by 10 bases, the J end by 0 bases, with 8 bases between. This CDR3 spans 12 amino acids. Germline V CDR1 and CDR2: ENHRY, SYGVKD. CDR3 sequence reads: CATAASTDTQYF. As DNA, the CDR3 is TGTGCCACCGCGGCTAGCACAGATACGCAGTATTTT.

The chain couples TRBV3-1 (or the pseudogene TRBV3-2) to TRBJ1-3; a possible D gene is TRBD1 (5 bases). V was pared by 0 bases and J by 7 bases, with 10 bases between. Germline CDR1 is LGHDT and CDR2 is YNNKEL (reference sequence). The CDR3 has 14 amino acids. CDR3 amino acids: CASSQEGGWNTIYF. The DNA of the CDR3 is TGTGCCAGCAGCCAAGAGGGGGGTTGGAACACCATATATTTT.

V and J are TRBV6-4 and TRBJ1-5; no firm D call. Looked up from germline, CDR1 is MRHNA and CDR2 is SNTAGT. The CDR3 spans 13 residues. Trimming shortened V by 3 bases and J by 3 bases, and 6 bases separated the two germline ends. CDR3 sequence reads: CASSERANQPQHF. DNA of the CDR3: TGTGCCAGCAGTGAGAGGGCCAATCAGCCCCAGCATTTT.

The chain employs TRBV27 and TRBJ1-2; weak D call: TRBD1 (6 bases). The CDR3 has 18 amino acids. Per the germline V gene, CDR1 is MNHEY and CDR2 is SMNVEV (reference sequence). The V and J ends lost 0 bases and 1 base respectively, with 18 bases between them. CDR3 sequence: CASSLSRGRGSGNYGYTF. DNA for the CDR3: TGTGCCAGCAGTTTATCGAGGGGCAGGGGATCGGGTAACTATGGCTACACCTTC.

The chain employs TRBV5-8 and TRBJ1-5, with TRBD1 identical over 12 bases. Germline CDR1 is SGHTS and CDR2 is YDEGEE. The V and J ends lost 3 bases and 1 base, in that order; junction bases with no gene match: 5. This CDR3 region has 17 residues. CDR3 sequence (DNA): TGTGCCAGCAGCTCGGGACAGGGGGCCGGGAGCAATCAGCCCCAGCATTTT. Translating it yields CASSSGQGAGSNQPQHF.

The gene calls are TRBV19 and TRBJ2-1; tentatively, D is TRBD1 (6 bases). The V end was cut by 5 bases, the J end by 8 bases, with 10 bases between. Germline CDR1 reads LNHDA; CDR2 reads SQIVND (reference sequence). This CDR3 contains 12 residues. CDR3 residues: CASSFGQHEQFF. The CDR3 region has the DNA TGTGCCAGTAGTTTTGGACAGCATGAGCAGTTCTTC.

This chain connects TRBV6-5 to TRBJ1-1; D gene ambiguous. CDR3 length: 14 residues. V dropped 0 bases and J dropped 6 bases, with 11 bases sitting between them. The germline V gene encodes CDR1 MNHEY and CDR2 SVGAGI. CDR3 DNA sequence: TGTGCCAGCAGTTACTCGCGGGGTAACCCTGAAGCTTTCTTT. It translates to CASSYSRGNPEAFF.

The chain links TRBV5-4 to TRBJ2-6, with D unclear. The germline CDR1 and CDR2 sequences are SGHNT and YYREEE (reference sequence). CDR3 length: 17 residues. Trimming removed 0 bases from V and 0 bases from J, with 10 bases in between. The CDR3 reads CASSLGGQVSGANVLTF. The CDR3 DNA reads as TGTGCCAGCAGCTTGGGTGGGCAGGTCTCTGGGGCCAACGTCCTGACTTTC.

This chain links TRBV2 with TRBJ1-5, with D possibly being TRBD1 (5 bases). The CDR3 contains 15 residues. V was clipped by 7 bases and J by 3 bases, with 16 bases between them. Germline V gene sequence: CDR1 SNHLY, CDR2 FYNNEI. As DNA, the CDR3 is TGTGCCAGCACCGCTGACAGCTATCTCAATCAGCCCCAGCATTTT. It codes for CASTADSYLNQPQHF.

The chain is built from TRBV19 and TRBJ1-1; the match to TRBD1 covers 8 bases. The germline gives CDR1 LNHDA, CDR2 SQIVND (reference sequence). V lost 4 bases, J lost 4 bases, and 11 bases stayed unmatched. This CDR3 comprises 16 residues. CDR3 sequence reads: CASSTPTTGAGTEAFF. CDR3 bases: TGTGCCAGTAGTACCCCAACGACAGGGGCGGGCACTGAAGCTTTCTTT.

The chain uses TRBV10-3 and TRBJ1-1; D not certain. The CDR3 runs 13 residues. V lost 4 bases and J lost 1, with 7 bases in between. Germline values: CDR1 ENHRY, CDR2 SYGVKD. The CDR3 loop is CAISVAPNTEAFF. The CDR3 DNA is TGTGCCATCAGTGTAGCGCCGAACACTGAAGCTTTCTTT.

V usage is TRBV5-6 and J usage is TRBJ2-7; 9 nucleotides align to TRBD1. The CDR3 sequence is 14 residues long. The germline V gene encodes CDR1 SGHDT and CDR2 YYEEEE. V lost 1 base, J lost 6 bases, and 5 bases stayed unmatched. In nucleotides, the CDR3 is TGTGCCAGCAGCTTGCCCAAGACAGGGGGCGAGCAGTACGTC. Translating it yields CASSLPKTGGEQYV.

This chain joins TRBV7-2 and TRBJ1-5, with a weak D call TRBD1 (6 bases). This CDR3 has 15 residues. V lost 5 bases, J lost 4 bases, and 15 bases lay in between. Germline CDR1 reads SGHTA; CDR2 reads FQGNSA. CDR3 sequence (DNA): TGTGCCAGCAGCATTCAACAGGGCTCGAATCAGCCCCAGCATTTT. It codes for CASSIQQGSNQPQHF.

The chain combines TRBV2 with TRBJ2-7; no firm D call. This CDR3 is built from 13 residues. The germline V and J ends were trimmed by 4 bases and 1 base, with 8 bases remaining between them. Per germline, CDR1 SNHLY and CDR2 FYNNEI. The CDR3 here is CASSGWLSYEQYF. CDR3 nucleotides: TGTGCCAGCAGTGGCTGGCTTTCCTACGAGCAGTACTTC.

V is TRBV5-1 and J is TRBJ1-6; D perhaps matches TRBD1 (5 bases). Trimming took off 1 base at V and 7 bases at J, with 12 bases between the two ends. Germline V gene sequence: CDR1 SGHRS, CDR2 YFSETQ. The CDR3 contains 15 residues. The CDR3 spells CASSLWGERNSPLHF. CDR3 nucleotide sequence: TGCGCCAGCAGCTTGTGGGGGGAGAGAAATTCACCCCTCCACTTT.

This chain joins TRBV2 and TRBJ2-1; 12 bases agree with TRBD2. The V gene end was trimmed by 9 bases and the J gene end by 9 bases; junction bases not matched to a gene: 9. The CDR3 runs 14 residues. Looked up from germline, CDR1 is SNHLY and CDR2 is FYNNEI. The CDR3 is CARGTSGSLGEQFF. The CDR3 DNA reads TGTGCCAGGGGGACTAGCGGGTCCCTCGGTGAGCAGTTCTTC. The full variable domain, its missing parts supplied by reference TRBV2 and TRBJ2-1, is EPEVTQTPSHQVTQMGQEVILRCVPISNHLYFYWYRQILGQKVEFLVSFYNNEISEKSEIFDDQFSVERPDGSNFTLKIRSTKLEDSAMYFCARGTSGSLGEQFFGPGTRLTVL.

This clone was detected only a few times. This chain uses TRBV6-6 with TRBJ2-7; 9 bases line up with TRBD1. This CDR3 has 14 residues. Germline values: CDR1 MNHNY, CDR2 SVGAGI (reference sequence). V lost 11 bases and J lost 2; bases outside the gene matches: 10. The DNA for the CDR3 is TGTGCCGGTTCTCCGGGACAGGGTACCTACGAGCAGTACTTC. Its translation: CAGSPGQGTYEQYF.

The chain carries TRBV27 and TRBJ2-3, with 7 nucleotides matching TRBD2. Germline loops: CDR1 MNHEY, CDR2 SMNVEV (reference sequence). J gave up 4 bases and V 6 bases, and 10 bases lay outside the gene matches. CDR3 length: 15 residues. In DNA form, the CDR3 reads TGTGCCAGCAGGCAAGGGAGGGCCGGGGCAGATACGCAGTATTTT. It specifies CASRQGRAGADTQYF.

The count of this clone is one. The V call is TRBV6-5, the J call TRBJ1-6; D is unclear. Germline V lookup: CDR1 MNHEY, CDR2 SVGAGI. V lost 3 bases, J lost 8 bases, and 8 bases lay in between. The CDR3 covers 13 residues. The CDR3 bases are TGTGCCAGCAGTTATTATCGGGATTCACCCCTCCACTTT. This sequence encodes CASSYYRDSPLHF.

The J gene is TRBJ1-5, the V gene TRBV27, with 8 bases matching TRBD1. Per the germline V gene, CDR1 is MNHEY and CDR2 is SMNVEV (reference sequence). This CDR3 spans 12 amino acids. Germline trimming cut 6 bases from V and 5 bases from J; bases unmatched to any gene: 0. The CDR3 here is CASRTGDQPQHF. In DNA form, the CDR3 reads TGTGCCAGCAGGACAGGGGATCAGCCCCAGCATTTT.

The chain couples TRBV6-5 to TRBJ1-2, with 8 bases aligning to TRBD1. From germline, CDR1 is MNHEY and CDR2 SVGAGI. V gave up 7 bases and J gave up 1 base; unmatched junction bases: 5. The CDR3 length is 14 residues. This CDR3 is CASTLDRGNYGYTF. CDR3 in DNA: TGTGCCAGCACCCTAGACAGGGGTAACTATGGCTACACCTTC.